This passage covers 14 T cell receptor beta chains from one sample sequenced in a study of T-cell reconstitution after alpha-beta-depleted transplantation in children. Unique molecular identifiers were used to barcode this TCRbeta library. TCRdb passed the PCR reads through MiXCR, listing each CDR3 protein once. The sample includes 40,000 to 55,000 distinct CDR3 sequences, about a tenth of them seen just once. The source material was PBMCs, mostly from graft donor cells, sampled 60 days after TCRalphabeta/CD19-depleted stem cell transplant. The origin of the receptors is a male patient between 2 and 10 years old who had a stem cell transplant for chronic granulomatous disease, so the T cells may come from the graft donor.

In its sample, this clonotype was seen a few times. As DNA, the CDR3 is TGCGCCAGCAGTGAGGACAGGGGCGAGACCCAGTACTTC. Protein: CASSEDRGETQYF. The chain carries TRBV10-2 and TRBJ2-5; TRBD1 agrees at 8 bases. J gave up 5 bases and V 2 bases, and 1 base lay outside the gene matches. The CDR3 consists of 13 residues. CDR1 is WSHSY, CDR2 SAAADI, per germline.

This clonotype was picked up many times. The V call is TRBV7-2, the J call TRBJ2-5; 7 bases match TRBD2. The CDR3 is 14 amino acids. The germline gives CDR1 SGHTA, CDR2 FQGNSA. With V trimmed by 4 bases and J by 2 bases, 4 bases remained unmatched. The CDR3 region has the DNA TGTGCCAGCAGCTCCCTCGGGGGGCAAGAGACCCAGTACTTC. As protein: CASSSLGGQETQYF. Supplemented by reference TRBV7-2 and TRBJ2-5, the full variable domain reads GAGVSQSPSNKVTEKGKDVELRCDPISGHTALYWYRQSLGQGLEFLIYFQGNSAPDKSGLPSDRFSAERTGGSVSTLTIQRTQQEDSAVYLCASSSLGGQETQYFGPGTRLLVL.

Notes on this clonotype: This could be a read error, since a much larger clone is one nucleotide away. V is TRBV5-5 and J is TRBJ1-1; D remains ambiguous. The germline V gene has CDR1 SGHKS and CDR2 YYEKEE (reference sequence). The germline V and J ends were trimmed by 2 bases and 1 base, with 9 bases remaining between them. The length of the CDR3 is 14 residues. CDR3 amino acids: CASSFLKGNTEAFF. CDR3 coding DNA: TGTGCCAGCAGCTTCCTTAAGGGGAACACTGAAGCTTTCTTT.

This clonotype has ten or more counts. J is TRBJ2-1 and V is TRBV28, with 11 bases fitting TRBD2. V lost 2 bases and J lost 8; bases outside the gene matches: 8. The CDR3 runs 16 residues. Germline CDR1 is MDHEN and CDR2 is SYDVKM. The CDR3 here is CASSLVAGLAEYEQFF. The CDR3 DNA reads TGTGCCAGCAGTTTAGTCGCGGGACTAGCGGAATATGAGCAGTTCTTC.

This clonotype was seen just once. The CDR3: CASSARTGNPYEQYF. For the CDR3, the DNA is TGTGCCAGCAGTGCCCGGACAGGCAACCCCTACGAGCAGTACTTC. The chain has TRBV12-3 or TRBV12-4 and TRBJ2-7; 7 bases are shared with TRBD1. Trimming at V came to 5 bases and at J to 2 bases, leaving 9 bases not matched to a gene. The CDR3 extends over 15 amino acids.

This clonotype was recorded at least ten times. The J gene is TRBJ1-3, the V gene TRBV20-1; no definite D call. The CDR3 consists of 13 residues. CDR1 DFQATT and CDR2 SNEGSKA come from the germline V gene (reference sequence). V was shortened by 6 bases and J by 0 bases, with 9 bases between the two germline ends. CDR3 protein: CSARRPSGNTIYF. CDR3 nucleotides: TGCAGTGCCCGCCGCCCCTCTGGAAACACCATATATTTT.

This clonotype appeared many times. The chain couples TRBV7-2 to TRBJ2-7, with a tentative D call TRBD1 (6 bases). V shed 6 bases and J shed 4 bases, with 16 bases lying between them. The germline CDR1 and CDR2 sequences are SGHTA and FQGNSA. CDR3 length: 14 amino acids. This CDR3 is CASRVGGTKYEQYF. The CDR3, as DNA: TGTGCCAGCAGAGTAGGGGGAACGAAATACGAGCAGTACTTC.

This clonotype was detected many times. The chain combines TRBV20-1 with TRBJ2-1; D gene unclear. Trimming shortened V by 0 bases and J by 4 bases, and 22 bases separated the two germline ends. CDR1 and CDR2 from the germline V gene are DFQATT and SNEGSKA (reference sequence). The CDR3 runs to 18 residues. This CDR3 reads CSARDPFGPGLGYNEQFF. In DNA, the CDR3 is TGCAGTGCTAGAGATCCGTTCGGGCCCGGTCTTGGGTACAATGAGCAGTTCTTC.

This clonotype came up many times. DNA of the CDR3: TGTGCCAGCATTAGGGACCCCTCTGGGGCCAACGTCCTGACTTTC. Residues: CASIRDPSGANVLTF. The chain is built from TRBV6-5 and TRBJ2-6; tentatively, D is TRBD1 or TRBD2 (5 bases each). Germline V gives CDR1 MNHEY, CDR2 SVGAGI. Trimming took 7 bases from V and 0 from J, leaving 10 bases between them. The CDR3 totals 15 residues.

In its sample, this clonotype was seen many times. This rearrangement joins TRBV11-2 to TRBJ2-1, with 11 bases identical to TRBD2. Per the germline V gene, CDR1 is SGHAT and CDR2 is FQNNGV. J lost 5 bases, V lost 1 base, and 16 bases had no gene match. This CDR3 spans 20 amino acids. The CDR3 here is CASSLVLLAGGLGGNNEQFF. The CDR3 coding sequence is TGTGCCAGCAGCTTAGTCTTGCTAGCGGGAGGTTTGGGCGGGAACAATGAGCAGTTCTTC.

V is TRBV6-5 and J is TRBJ1-2; D is unclear. CDR3 length equals 15 residues. Trimming pared 2 bases from V and 3 bases from J, leaving 13 bases between. CDR1 is MNHEY, CDR2 SVGAGI, per germline. The CDR3 reads CASSYRAQGDYGYTF. The CDR3, as DNA: TGTGCCAGCAGTTACCGGGCGCAAGGAGACTATGGCTACACCTTC.

This clonotype was observed many times. CDR3 sequence reads: CASSVTGTSTEYEQYF. In nucleotides, the CDR3 is TGTGCCAGCAGCGTTACCGGGACTAGCACGGAATACGAGCAGTACTTC. This chain links TRBV7-2 with TRBJ2-7, with 9 bases matching TRBD2. Germline assignment: CDR1 SGHTA and CDR2 FQGNSA. Germline trimming cut 5 bases from V and 4 bases from J; bases unmatched to any gene: 12. There are 16 residues in the CDR3.

This clonotype was seen at least ten times. This chain uses TRBV7-9 with TRBJ2-3; 14 bases agree with TRBD2. There are 17 residues in the CDR3. The V segment lost 4 bases and the J segment 1 base; nucleotides outside the gene matches: 4. Germline V gene lookup returns CDR1 SEHNR and CDR2 FQNEAQ (reference sequence). The CDR3 DNA reads TGTGCCAGCAGCTCCGGGACTAGCGGGAGAGGCACAGATACGCAGTATTTT. Translation gives CASSSGTSGRGTDTQYF.

This clonotype came up many times. This chain links TRBV6-5 with TRBJ2-3, with a weak D call TRBD1 (6 bases). Per the germline V gene, CDR1 is MNHEY and CDR2 is SVGAGI. The CDR3 totals 15 residues. Trimming left V 3 bases short and J 3 bases short, with 13 bases between. In DNA form, the CDR3 reads TGTGCCAGCAGTTATGGACAGTCTCGAACAGATACGCAGTATTTT. It yields the protein CASSYGQSRTDTQYF.